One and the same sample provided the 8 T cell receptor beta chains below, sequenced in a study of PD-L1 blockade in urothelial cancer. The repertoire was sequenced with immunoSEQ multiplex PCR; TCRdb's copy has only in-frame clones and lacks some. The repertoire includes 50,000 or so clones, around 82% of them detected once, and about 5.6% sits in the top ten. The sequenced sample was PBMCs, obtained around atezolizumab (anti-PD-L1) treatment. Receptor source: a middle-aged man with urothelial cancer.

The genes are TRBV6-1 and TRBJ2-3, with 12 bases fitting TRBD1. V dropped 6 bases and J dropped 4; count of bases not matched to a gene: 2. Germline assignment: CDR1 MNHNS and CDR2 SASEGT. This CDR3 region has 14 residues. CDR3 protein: CASRGQGAPDTQYF. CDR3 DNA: TGTGCCAGCAGGGGACAGGGGGCCCCAGATACGCAGTATTTT.

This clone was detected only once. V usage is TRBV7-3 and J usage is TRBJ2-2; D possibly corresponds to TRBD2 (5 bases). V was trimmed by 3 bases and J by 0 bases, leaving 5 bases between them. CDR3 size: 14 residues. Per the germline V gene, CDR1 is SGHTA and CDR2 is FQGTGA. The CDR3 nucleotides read TGTGCCAGCAGCTTCGGGGCGAACACCGGGGAGCTGTTTTTT. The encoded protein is CASSFGANTGELFF.

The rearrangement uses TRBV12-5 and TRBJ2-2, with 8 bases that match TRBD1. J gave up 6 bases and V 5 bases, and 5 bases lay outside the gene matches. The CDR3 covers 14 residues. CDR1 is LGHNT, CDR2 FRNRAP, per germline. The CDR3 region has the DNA TGTGCTAGTGGTCCAGGACAGGGTGCCGGGGAGCTGTTTTTT. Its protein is CASGPGQGAGELFF.

Here the CDR3 DNA reads TGTGCCAGCAGGACGGGGGGTCTAAACTACGAGCAGTACTTC. It encodes CASRTGGLNYEQYF. V gene TRBV28 combines with J gene TRBJ2-7, with 7 positions matching TRBD2. The trim removed 6 bases at V and 3 bases at J, leaving 8 bases unmatched. This CDR3 region has 14 residues. Germline-derived CDR1 and CDR2 are MDHEN and SYDVKM.

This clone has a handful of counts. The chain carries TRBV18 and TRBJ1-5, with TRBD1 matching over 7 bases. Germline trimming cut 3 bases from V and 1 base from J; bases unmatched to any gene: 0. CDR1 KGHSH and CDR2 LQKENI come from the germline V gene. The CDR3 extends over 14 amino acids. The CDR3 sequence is CASSPDRSNQPQHF. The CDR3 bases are TGTGCCAGCTCACCGGACAGGAGCAATCAGCCCCAGCATTTT.

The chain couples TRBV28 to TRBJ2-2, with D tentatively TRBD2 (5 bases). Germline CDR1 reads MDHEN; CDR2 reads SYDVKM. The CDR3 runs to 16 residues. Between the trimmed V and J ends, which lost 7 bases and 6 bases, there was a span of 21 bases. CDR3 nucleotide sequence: TGTGCCAGCACCCCCACGGGGTTACTCCAAGCCGGGGAGCTGTTTTTT. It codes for CASTPTGLLQAGELFF.

The CDR3 here is CASSVTGNNEQFF. In DNA, the CDR3 is TGTGCCAGCAGCGTAACAGGGAACAATGAGCAGTTCTTC. This chain connects TRBV6-4 to TRBJ2-1; TRBD1 might be the D (6 bases). Germline V gene data show CDR1 as MRHNA and CDR2 as SNTAGT. The V and J ends lost 6 bases and 5 bases respectively, with 11 bases between them. CDR3 length equals 13 residues.

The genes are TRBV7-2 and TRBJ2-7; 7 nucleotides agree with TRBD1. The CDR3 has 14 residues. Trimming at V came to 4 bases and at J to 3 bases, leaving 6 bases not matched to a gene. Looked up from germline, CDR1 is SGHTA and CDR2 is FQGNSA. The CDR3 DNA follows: TGTGCCAGCAGCTCAGCCGGGACAGTCTACGAGCAGTACTTC. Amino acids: CASSSAGTVYEQYF. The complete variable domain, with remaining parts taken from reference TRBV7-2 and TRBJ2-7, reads GAGVSQSPSNKVTEKGKDVELRCDPISGHTALYWYRQSLGQGLEFLIYFQGNSAPDKSGLPSDRFSAERTGGSVSTLTIQRTQQEDSAVYLCASSSAGTVYEQYFGPGTRLTVT.